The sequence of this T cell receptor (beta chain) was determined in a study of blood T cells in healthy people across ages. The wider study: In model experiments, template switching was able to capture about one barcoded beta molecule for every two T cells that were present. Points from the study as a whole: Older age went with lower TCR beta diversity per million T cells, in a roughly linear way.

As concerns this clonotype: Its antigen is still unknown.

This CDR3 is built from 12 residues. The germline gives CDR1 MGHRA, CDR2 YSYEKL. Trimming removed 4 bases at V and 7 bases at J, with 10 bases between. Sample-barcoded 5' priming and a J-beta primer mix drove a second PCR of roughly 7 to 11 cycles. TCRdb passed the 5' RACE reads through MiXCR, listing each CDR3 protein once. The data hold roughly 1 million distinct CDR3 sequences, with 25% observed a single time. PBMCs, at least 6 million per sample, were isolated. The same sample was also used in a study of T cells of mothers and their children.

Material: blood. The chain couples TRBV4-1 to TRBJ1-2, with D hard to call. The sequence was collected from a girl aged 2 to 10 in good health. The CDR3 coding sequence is TGCGCCAGCAGCCCGCTCTTGGGTGGCTACACCTTC. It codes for CASSPLLGGYTF.